These 2 T cell receptor beta chains were sequenced from one sample in a study of CD8+ T cells in alopecia areata. Extracted from the samples, RNA was reverse transcribed into cDNA to serve as the sequencing template. Here immunoSEQ multiplex PCR was the method, and the copy in TCRdb shows in-frame clones only, minus some. The table includes 150,000 to 250,000 clones, 55% to 70% detected once. Treatment given: oral pan-JAK inhibitor, 5-10 mg twice daily. The input for sequencing was CD4+ T cells sorted from blood, taken at week 4, from a patient treated with tofacitinib. These receptors were collected from a human donor with alopecia areata.

The J gene is TRBJ2-5, the V gene TRBV4-3, with 8 bases that match TRBD2. Germline V gene sequence: CDR1 LGHNA, CDR2 YSLEER. This CDR3 is built from 16 residues. V lost 1 base to trimming and J lost 5 bases; unmatched junction nucleotides: 9. The CDR3 here is CASSQGNSAGGETQYF. The CDR3 region has the DNA TGCGCCAGCAGCCAAGGGAATTCGGCGGGGGGCGAGACCCAGTACTTC.

The table lists this clone with a count of one. The chain joins TRBV5-1 to TRBJ2-5, with 7 positions matching TRBD2. Germline values: CDR1 SGHRS, CDR2 YFSETQ. V lost 6 bases, J lost 5 bases, and 7 bases stayed unmatched. CDR3 length: 13 amino acids. The DNA for the CDR3 is TGCGCCAGCAAAGCGGGGCCAAAGGAGACCCAGTACTTC. This encodes CASKAGPKETQYF. Drawing the rest from reference TRBV5-1 and TRBJ2-5, the complete variable domain is KAGVTQTPRYLIKTRGQQVTLSCSPISGHRSVSWYQQTPGQGLQFLFEYFSETQRNKGNFPGRFSGRQFSNSRSEMNVSTLELGDSALYLCASKAGPKETQYFGPGTRLLVL.